The following is a T cell receptor (beta chain) sequence with its context. This record comes from a study of blood T cells in healthy people across ages. PCR was performed a second time for about 6 to 12 cycles using a sample-barcoded 5' primer and a J-beta primer mix. MiXCR was run by TCRdb on the 5' RACE reads, yielding one entry per CDR3 protein. The table records 540,000 or so distinct CDR3 sequences, about 25% of them present only once. Germline assignment: CDR1 SGHRS and CDR2 YFSETQ. The CDR3 is 16 amino acids. V was clipped by 0 bases and J by 4 bases, with 14 bases between them. This TCR came from a woman in her seventies in good health. Sequencing was performed on blood. V gene TRBV5-1 combines with J gene TRBJ1-3, with D perhaps TRBD1 (5 bases). The CDR3 sequence is CASSLGATGTGNTIYF. The CDR3 nucleotides are TGCGCCAGCAGCTTGGGGGCTACAGGTACAGGAAACACCATATATTTT.